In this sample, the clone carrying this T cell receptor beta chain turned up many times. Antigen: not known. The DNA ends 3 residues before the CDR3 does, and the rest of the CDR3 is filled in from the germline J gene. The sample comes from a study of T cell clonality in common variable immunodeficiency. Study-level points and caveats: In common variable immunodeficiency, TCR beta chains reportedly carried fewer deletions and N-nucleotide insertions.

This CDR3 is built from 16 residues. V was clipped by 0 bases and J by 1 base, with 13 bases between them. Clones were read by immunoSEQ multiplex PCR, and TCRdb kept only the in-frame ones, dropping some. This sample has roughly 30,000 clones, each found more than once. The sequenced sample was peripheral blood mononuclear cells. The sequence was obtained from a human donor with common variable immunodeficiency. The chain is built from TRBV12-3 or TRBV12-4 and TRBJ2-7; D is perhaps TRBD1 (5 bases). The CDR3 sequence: CASSLASGLASYEQYF. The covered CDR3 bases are TGTGCCAGCAGTTTAGCGTCAGGGTTAGCATCCTACGAG.